This T cell receptor beta chain was sequenced during a study of blood T cell repertoires in COVID-19. Study-level information: Material from acute and convalescent COVID-19 was sourced from the United States, Italy and Spain. PBMCs, B-cell-depleted T cells, or T cells were the source of the cDNA or gDNA that made up the material.

This clone was detected only once. Per the original data handling: The authors estimated nucleated cell counts from reference gene primer amplification. The assay was immunoSEQ multiplex PCR, and TCRdb's table has in-frame clones only and misses some. The V and J calls and clone size were taken over from that table, and D and trimming were inferred from the DNA. The data contain roughly 160,000 clones, around 82% of them singletons. The receptor was derived from a woman over 75 with acute or convalescent COVID-19. Sequencing was carried out using peripheral blood.

CDR3 sequence reads: CASSRQSSGGTNTGELFF. The CDR3 DNA reads TGTGCCAGCAGCCGCCAGTCAAGCGGGGGGACGAACACCGGGGAGCTGTTTTTT. The chain employs TRBV4-2 and TRBJ2-2, with 9 bases matching TRBD2. Germline V gives CDR1 LGHNA, CDR2 YNFKEQ. Trimming removed 4 bases from V and 0 bases from J; junction bases left unmatched: 9. CDR3 length: 18 amino acids.